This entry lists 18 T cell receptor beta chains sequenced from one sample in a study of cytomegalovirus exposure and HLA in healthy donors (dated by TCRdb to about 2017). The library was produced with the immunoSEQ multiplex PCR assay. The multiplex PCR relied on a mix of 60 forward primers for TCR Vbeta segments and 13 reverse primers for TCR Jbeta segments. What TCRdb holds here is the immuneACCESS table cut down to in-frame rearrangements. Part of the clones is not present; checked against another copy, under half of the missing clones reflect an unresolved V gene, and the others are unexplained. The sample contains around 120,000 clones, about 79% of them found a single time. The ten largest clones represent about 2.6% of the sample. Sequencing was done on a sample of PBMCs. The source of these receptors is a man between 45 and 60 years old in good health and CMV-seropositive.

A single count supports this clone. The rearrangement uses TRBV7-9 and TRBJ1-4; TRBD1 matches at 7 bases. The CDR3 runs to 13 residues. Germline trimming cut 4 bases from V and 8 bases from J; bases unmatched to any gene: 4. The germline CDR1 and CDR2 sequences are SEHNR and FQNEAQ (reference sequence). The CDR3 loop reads CASSSTGLEKLFF. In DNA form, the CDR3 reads TGTGCCAGCAGCTCGACAGGGTTAGAAAAACTGTTTTTT.

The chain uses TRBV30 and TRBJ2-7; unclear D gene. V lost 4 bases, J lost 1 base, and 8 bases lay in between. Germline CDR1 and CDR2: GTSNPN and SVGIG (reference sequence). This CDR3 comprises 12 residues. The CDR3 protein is CAWNPGSYEQYF. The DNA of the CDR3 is TGTGCCTGGAACCCCGGGTCCTACGAGCAGTACTTC.

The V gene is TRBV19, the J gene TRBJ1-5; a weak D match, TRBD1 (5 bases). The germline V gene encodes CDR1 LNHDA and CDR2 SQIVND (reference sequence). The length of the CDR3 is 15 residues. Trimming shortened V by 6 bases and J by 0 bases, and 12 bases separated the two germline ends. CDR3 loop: CASSKQTVSNQPQHF. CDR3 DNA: TGTGCCAGTAGCAAACAGACAGTTAGCAATCAGCCCCAGCATTTT.

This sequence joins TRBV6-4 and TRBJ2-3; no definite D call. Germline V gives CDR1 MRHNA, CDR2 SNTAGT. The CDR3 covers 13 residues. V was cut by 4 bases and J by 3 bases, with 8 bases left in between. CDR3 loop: CASSAGLTDTQYF. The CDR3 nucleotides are TGTGCCAGCAGTGCAGGTCTTACAGATACGCAGTATTTT.

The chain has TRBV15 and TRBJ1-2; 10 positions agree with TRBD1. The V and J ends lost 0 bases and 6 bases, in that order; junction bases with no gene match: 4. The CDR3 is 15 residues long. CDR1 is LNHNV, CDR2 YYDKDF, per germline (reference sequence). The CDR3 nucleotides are TGTGCCACCAGCAGAGATCGGGGACAGGGGAATGGCTACACCTTC. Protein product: CATSRDRGQGNGYTF.

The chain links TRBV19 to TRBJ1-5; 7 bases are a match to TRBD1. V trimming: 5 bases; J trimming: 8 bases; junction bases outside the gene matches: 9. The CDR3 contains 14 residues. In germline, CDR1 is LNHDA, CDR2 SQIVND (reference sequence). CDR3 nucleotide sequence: TGTGCCAGTAGTTTAACAGGGGTCAGGGAGCCCCAGCATTTT. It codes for CASSLTGVREPQHF.

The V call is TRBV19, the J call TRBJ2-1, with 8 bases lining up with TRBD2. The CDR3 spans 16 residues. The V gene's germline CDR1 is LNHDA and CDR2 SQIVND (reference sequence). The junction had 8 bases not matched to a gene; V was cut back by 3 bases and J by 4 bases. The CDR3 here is CASSMRGAIGYNEQFF. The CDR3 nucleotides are TGTGCCAGTAGTATGCGGGGGGCGATCGGTTACAATGAGCAGTTCTTC. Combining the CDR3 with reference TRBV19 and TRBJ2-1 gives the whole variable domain DGGITQSPKYLFRKEGQNVTLSCEQNLNHDAMYWYRQDPGQGLRLIYYSQIVNDFQKGDIAEGYSVSREKKESFPLTVTSAQKNPTAFYLCASSMRGAIGYNEQFFGPGTRLTVL.

CDR3 DNA: TGTGCCACCAGCATCGGACTAGCGGAAGAGACCCAGTACTTC. Translation: CATSIGLAEETQYF. The chain has TRBV15 and TRBJ2-5; 10 bases match TRBD2. The CDR3 has 14 residues. Per the germline V gene, CDR1 is LNHNV and CDR2 is YYDKDF (reference sequence). Germline trimming cut 4 bases from V and 3 bases from J; bases unmatched to any gene: 2. The full variable domain, its missing parts supplied by reference TRBV15 and TRBJ2-5, is DAMVIQNPRYQVTQFGKPVTLSCSQTLNHNVMYWYQQKSSQAPKLLFHYYDKDFNNEADTPDNFQSRRPNTSFCFLDIRSPGLGDTAMYLCATSIGLAEETQYFGPGTRLLVL.

CDR3: CASSPEIPNTEAFF. CDR3 in DNA: TGTGCCAGCTCACCCGAGATTCCGAACACTGAAGCTTTCTTT. The V call is TRBV18, the J call TRBJ1-1; D gene unclear. The CDR3 is 14 amino acids. CDR1 and CDR2 from the germline V gene are KGHSH and LQKENI. Trimming left V 3 bases short and J 1 base short, with 9 bases between.

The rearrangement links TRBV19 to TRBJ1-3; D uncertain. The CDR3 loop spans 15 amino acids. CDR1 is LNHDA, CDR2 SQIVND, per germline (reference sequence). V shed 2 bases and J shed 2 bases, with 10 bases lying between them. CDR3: CASSIFPSPGNTIYF. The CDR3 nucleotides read TGTGCCAGTAGTATATTTCCTTCCCCTGGAAACACCATATATTTT.

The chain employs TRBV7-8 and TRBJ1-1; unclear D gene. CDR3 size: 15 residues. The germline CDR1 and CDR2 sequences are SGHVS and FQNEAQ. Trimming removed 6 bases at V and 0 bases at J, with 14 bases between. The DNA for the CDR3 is TGTGCCAGCAGATTAACGGGAGGAATGAACACTGAAGCTTTCTTT. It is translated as CASRLTGGMNTEAFF.

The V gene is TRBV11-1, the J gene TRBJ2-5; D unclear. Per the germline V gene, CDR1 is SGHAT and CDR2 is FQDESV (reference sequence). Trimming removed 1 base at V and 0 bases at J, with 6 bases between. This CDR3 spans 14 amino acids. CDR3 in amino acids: CASSLDSYQETQYF. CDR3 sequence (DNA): TGTGCCAGCAGCTTAGACTCGTACCAAGAGACCCAGTACTTC.

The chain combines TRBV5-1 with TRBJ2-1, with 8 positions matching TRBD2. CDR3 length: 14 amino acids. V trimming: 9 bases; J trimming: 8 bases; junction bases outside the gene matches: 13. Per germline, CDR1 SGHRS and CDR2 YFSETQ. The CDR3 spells CATQAGEVFDEQFF. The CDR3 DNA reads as TGCGCCACCCAAGCGGGAGAGGTCTTTGATGAGCAGTTCTTC.

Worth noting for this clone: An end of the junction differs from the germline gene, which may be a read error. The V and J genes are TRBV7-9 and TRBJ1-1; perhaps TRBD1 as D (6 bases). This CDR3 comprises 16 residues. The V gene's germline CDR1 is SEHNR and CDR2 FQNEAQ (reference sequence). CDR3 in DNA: TGTTCCAGCAGCTTCCCCGACCAGGGGCGGAACACTGAAGCTTTCTTT. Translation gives CSSSFPDQGRNTEAFF.

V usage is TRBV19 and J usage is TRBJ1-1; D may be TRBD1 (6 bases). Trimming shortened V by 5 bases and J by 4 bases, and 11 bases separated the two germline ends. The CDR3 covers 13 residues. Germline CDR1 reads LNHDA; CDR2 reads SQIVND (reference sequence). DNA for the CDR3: TGTGCCAGTAGTGAGGGCAGGGGCACTGAAGCTTTCTTT. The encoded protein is CASSEGRGTEAFF. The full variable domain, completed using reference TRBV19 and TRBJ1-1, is DGGITQSPKYLFRKEGQNVTLSCEQNLNHDAMYWYRQDPGQGLRLIYYSQIVNDFQKGDIAEGYSVSREKKESFPLTVTSAQKNPTAFYLCASSEGRGTEAFFGQGTRLTVV.

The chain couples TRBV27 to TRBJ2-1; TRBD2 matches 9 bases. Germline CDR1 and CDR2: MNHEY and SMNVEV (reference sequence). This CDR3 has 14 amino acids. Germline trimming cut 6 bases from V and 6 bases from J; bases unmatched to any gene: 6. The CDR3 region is CASRKREATNEQFF. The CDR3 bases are TGTGCCAGCAGGAAGCGGGAGGCCACCAATGAGCAGTTCTTC.

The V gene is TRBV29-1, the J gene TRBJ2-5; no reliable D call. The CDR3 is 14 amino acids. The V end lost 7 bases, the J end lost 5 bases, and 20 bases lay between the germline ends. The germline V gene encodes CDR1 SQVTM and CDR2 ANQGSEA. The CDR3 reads CSAEVGSSSETQYF. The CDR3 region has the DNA TGCAGCGCAGAGGTTGGATCCTCCTCGGAGACCCAGTACTTC.

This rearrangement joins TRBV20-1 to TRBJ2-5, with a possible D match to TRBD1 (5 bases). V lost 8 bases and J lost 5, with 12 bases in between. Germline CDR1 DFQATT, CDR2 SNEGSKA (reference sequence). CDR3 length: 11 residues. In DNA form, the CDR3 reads TGCAGTACACAAAAGGGGGAGACCCAGTACTTC. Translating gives CSTQKGETQYF.